This T cell receptor (beta chain) came from a study of cytomegalovirus exposure and HLA in healthy donors. General study findings and limits: Investigators reported over 150 TCR beta chains as tied to cytomegalovirus.

This clone occurred once. The target antigen is unknown. In the PCR, 60 Vbeta and 13 Jbeta primers were used. Profiled with immunoSEQ multiplex PCR; TCRdb holds only in-frame clones, not every one. The sample contains roughly 130,000 clones, 65% to 75% of which appear only once. V was pared by 1 base and J by 3 bases, with 3 bases of the junction left unmatched. The CDR3 runs 14 residues. Germline V gene lookup returns CDR1 SGHVS and CDR2 FNYEAQ. The material sequenced was PBMCs. This TCR was recovered from a woman aged 50 to 60 in good health and CMV-seropositive. V usage is TRBV7-6 and J usage is TRBJ2-7; TRBD1 matches 7 bases. The CDR3 DNA follows: TGTGCCAGCAGCTTAGTAGGGGGCGACTACGAGCAGTACTTC. This translates into CASSLVGGDYEQYF.